A single sample is the source of the 9 T cell receptor beta chains below, sequenced in a study of cytotoxic CD8 clonotypes in ibrutinib-treated CLL (dated by TCRdb to the early 2020s). The time point label, read with the paper, signifies: more than 10 months on ibrutinib. Library generation was performed with the immunoSEQ multiplex PCR assay. TCRdb mirrors the immuneACCESS table, restricted to in-frame sequences. Some clones are absent from its copies; in checked studies, under half trace to an unresolved V gene, and the reason for the others is unknown. This sample lists 110,000 to 150,000 clones; approximately 90% were detected once. The top ten hold roughly 10% of the sample. The sample consisted of PBMCs, taken after 12 months of ibrutinib treatment. These receptors came from a human donor with chronic lymphocytic leukemia.

The CDR3 spells CASSSGRNSYEQYF. CDR3 DNA: TGTGCCAGCAGTTCGGGGCGTAACTCCTACGAGCAGTACTTC. The chain carries TRBV28 and TRBJ2-7; D is perhaps TRBD1 or TRBD2 (5 bases each). The CDR3 spans 14 residues. V lost 4 bases and J lost 0, with 10 bases in between. Germline V gives CDR1 MDHEN, CDR2 SYDVKM.

This chain joins TRBV7-3 and TRBJ2-7; TRBD1 matches 7 bases. With V trimmed by 1 base and J by 9 bases, 6 bases remained unmatched. CDR3 length: 13 amino acids. From germline, CDR1 is SGHTA and CDR2 FQGTGA. The CDR3 loop is CASSLNEGARQYF. The DNA of the CDR3 is TGTGCCAGCAGCTTAAACGAGGGGGCGAGGCAGTACTTC.

The V and J genes are TRBV19 and TRBJ2-2, with 8 bases matching TRBD1. Germline loops: CDR1 LNHDA, CDR2 SQIVND (reference sequence). V shed 8 bases and J 8 bases; nucleotides not matched to a gene: 16. The CDR3 extends over 16 amino acids. The CDR3, as DNA: TGTGCCAGTCAAAATGAGGCAGGGGGCCTAAGAGGGGAGCTGTTTTTT. Its translation is CASQNEAGGLRGELFF.

V usage is TRBV7-8 and J usage is TRBJ2-2; the D is unclear. The CDR3 covers 12 residues. Germline V gives CDR1 SGHVS, CDR2 FQNEAQ. The germline V and J ends were trimmed by 5 bases and 6 bases, with 7 bases remaining between them. CDR3 in amino acids: CASSPKAGELFF. In DNA form, the CDR3 reads TGTGCCAGCAGCCCAAAAGCCGGGGAGCTGTTTTTT.

The V gene is TRBV9, the J gene TRBJ2-1, with 7 bases matching TRBD1. This CDR3 is 14 amino acids long. CDR1 is SGDLS, CDR2 YYNGEE, per germline. V shed 3 bases and J 5 bases; nucleotides not matched to a gene: 5. CDR3 nucleotide sequence: TGTGCCAGCAGCGAGGGACAGAGTCACAATGAGCAGTTCTTC. Encoded protein: CASSEGQSHNEQFF.

V gene TRBV27 combines with J gene TRBJ2-2; the D is unclear. Trimming removed 6 bases from V and 5 bases from J, with 16 bases in between. The CDR3 sequence is 15 residues long. The germline V gene encodes CDR1 MNHEY and CDR2 SMNVEV (reference sequence). CDR3 sequence reads: CASSPVVDGTGELFF. Written as DNA, the CDR3 is TGTGCCAGCAGCCCCGTGGTTGACGGGACCGGGGAGCTGTTTTTT.

The rearrangement uses TRBV28 and TRBJ2-3; D is undetermined. V lost 7 bases to trimming and J lost 0 bases, with 14 bases between them. The CDR3 length is 15 residues. The germline gives CDR1 MDHEN, CDR2 SYDVKM. CDR3 DNA: TGTGCCAGCACCCTGGACCCGCCTAGCACAGATACGCAGTATTTT. Amino acid sequence: CASTLDPPSTDTQYF.

This sequence joins TRBV28 and TRBJ2-4; 9 bases align to TRBD2. J lost 3 bases, V lost 5 bases, and 8 bases had no gene match. This CDR3 comprises 16 residues. Germline loops: CDR1 MDHEN, CDR2 SYDVKM. CDR3 residues: CASSPPAGGGKNIQYF. In DNA, the CDR3 is TGTGCCAGCAGTCCCCCCGCGGGAGGGGGCAAAAACATTCAGTACTTC. The whole variable domain, remainder taken from reference TRBV28 and TRBJ2-4, is DVKVTQSSRYLVKRTGEKVFLECVQDMDHENMFWYRQDPGLGLRLIYFSYDVKMKEKGDIPEGYSVSREKKERFSLILESASTNQTSMYLCASSPPAGGGKNIQYFGAGTRLSVL.

The rearrangement joins TRBV7-2 to TRBJ2-5, with 7 nucleotides matching TRBD2. V lost 6 bases, J lost 7 bases, and 17 bases stayed unmatched. Germline V gene sequence: CDR1 SGHTA, CDR2 FQGNSA. CDR3 size: 16 residues. CDR3 in amino acids: CASRERDEGPEGTQYF. The CDR3 DNA reads as TGTGCCAGCAGAGAGCGGGACGAGGGGCCCGAAGGGACCCAGTACTTC. Looking up the rest from reference TRBV7-2 and TRBJ2-5 gives the full variable domain: GAGVSQSPSNKVTEKGKDVELRCDPISGHTALYWYRQSLGQGLEFLIYFQGNSAPDKSGLPSDRFSAERTGGSVSTLTIQRTQQEDSAVYLCASRERDEGPEGTQYFGPGTRLLVL.